Included here is one TCR beta chain sequence, with context. The data are from a study of blood T cell repertoires in COVID-19. The wider study: Material from acute and convalescent COVID-19 was sourced from the United States, Italy and Spain. T cells, B-cell-depleted T cells, or PBMCs supplied cDNA or gDNA.

As processed by the authors: Nucleated cell number was recorded as an estimate derived from reference gene primer amplification. Produced via immunoSEQ multiplex PCR; TCRdb's table is partial and in-frame only. Clone size and the V and J calls come from that table; the DNA yielded D and trimming. The table shows 200,000 to 250,000 clones, with 88% occurring only once. Unmatched junction bases numbered 5, after V lost 5 bases and J lost 7 bases. CDR3 size: 14 residues. The V gene's germline CDR1 is SGHTA and CDR2 FQGNSA. The receptor's source is a man at least 80 years old with acute or convalescent COVID-19. The chain combines TRBV7-2 with TRBJ2-2; 9 positions agree with TRBD1. The source material was peripheral blood. CDR3 sequence: CASSKDRGDGELFF. In DNA, the CDR3 is TGTGCCAGCAGCAAAGACAGGGGGGACGGGGAGCTGTTTTTT.